Included here is one T cell receptor beta chain sequence, with context. What this receptor recognizes is not known. It has no much larger one-base neighbor in the sample; base qualities were not kept. The CDR3 spans 15 residues, from the cysteine through the phenylalanine. Only the CDR3 part of the read is kept: 45 bases, read in frame from the first base. Based on the germline V gene, the CDR1 and CDR2 sequences are MNHEY and SVGEGT. V trim: 0 bases; J trim: 10 bases; unmatched bases: 5. Sequenced on an Illumina HiSeq 1500. Through fastp at Q25 and MiXCR, TCRdb rebuilt clones from the public reads, retaining in-frame beta chains. Rows are unified per CDR3 protein, each entry keeping the most common DNA and genes. The sample profile shows about 260,000 distinct CDR3 sequences; roughly 15% of them were found once. The leading ten clones occupy 7% to 9.5% of the sample. The entry originates in a study of T cell repertoires in cytomegalovirus infection (dated by TCRdb to about 2019). About the study as a whole: The HLA type of each donor mattered for the analysis, because public TCR beta signatures pointed to carriage of CMV infection along with the matching HLA type. Results and caveats for the whole study, not just this receptor: The ex vivo response was dominated by HLA-C-restricted CMV-specific TCR beta clonotypes, which also provided the single most frequent clonotype in two of eight donors. Cumulative frequency of public TCR beta family members discriminated carriers of CMV infection plus the relevant HLA type in this cohort and an independent 352-donor cohort.

The TCR originated in a human donor in good health (CMV status not recorded). Some clones in this sample may be carry-over from other donors' samples. The chain couples TRBV6-2 or TRBV6-3 to TRBJ2-1, with TRBD1 identical over 11 junction bases. Sequencing input: PBMCs. CDR3 reads: CASSYSGQGAGEQFF. The nucleotide sequence reads as follows: TGTGCCAGCAGTTACTCCGGACAGGGGGCGGGGGAGCAGTTCTTC.